Sequencing of this T cell receptor beta chain was carried out in a study of T cells in Graves' hyperthyroidism and ophthalmopathy. General study results and limits: Peripheral blood also featured most of the thyroid clonotypes expanded above 0.001. Model-based prediction identified ophthalmopathy a median 6.5 months prior to its onset.

TCR beta CDR3 regions were amplified from RNA. A first-round RT-PCR of the TCR CDR3 used the HTBI primer set. TCRdb redid the calling of the multiplex PCR reads with MiXCR, one entry per CDR3 protein. The top ten clones hold over 30% of a sample with about 640,000 distinct CDR3 sequences, roughly 20% of them seen once. Fresh peripheral blood, around 9.5 ml, yielded the PBMCs. The CDR3 has 14 residues. Per the germline V gene, CDR1 is MDHEN and CDR2 is SYDVKM. With 10 bases clipped from V and 6 bases from J, the junction kept 8 bases outside the gene matches. About this clonotype itself: The antigen remains unidentified.

Sequenced input: blood. This TCR was sampled from a man between 25 and 39 years old with Graves' ophthalmopathy. The rearrangement uses TRBV28 and TRBJ1-5, with 11 positions matching TRBD1. The CDR3 spells CATRDRGWVQPQHF. As DNA, the CDR3 is TGTGCCACCCGGGACAGGGGGTGGGTTCAGCCCCAGCATTTT.